This T cell receptor beta chain was found in a study of intratumoral heterogeneity in liver cancer. The hepatocellular carcinoma nodule was sampled at distinct, geographically separated regions. This clone was counted a few times. The antigen remains unidentified. Method: immunoSEQ multiplex PCR; TCRdb's copy keeps in-frame clones and lacks some. The sample has around 6,200 clones, 70% to 80% seen once; the top ten hold roughly two fifths. General study points: Region b showed significantly fewer unique T-cell clonal expansions than region a. RNA-seq estimates of regional tumor-infiltrating lymphocyte burden differences were reportedly confirmed by TCR sequencing.

Germline V gives CDR1 SGDLS, CDR2 YYNGEE. The CDR3 has 15 residues. V was pared by 0 bases and J by 8 bases, with 8 bases of the junction left unmatched. This chain joins TRBV9 and TRBJ2-1; 7 bases agree with TRBD1. Specimen: tumor tissue, collected before any cancer treatment. The source is an older woman with hepatocellular carcinoma. DNA for the CDR3: TGTGCCAGCAGCGTAGAGGAGACAGGGTCCCATGAGCAGTTCTTC. It encodes CASSVEETGSHEQFF.